This T cell receptor beta chain was recorded in a study of cytotoxic CD8 clonotypes in ibrutinib-treated CLL. The wider study: IGHV unmutated roughly 18; relapsed/refractory 10 to 11; treatment-naive some 16. On average, each sample had about 260,000 productive templates and roughly 95,000 productive rearrangements.

The assay was immunoSEQ multiplex PCR, and TCRdb's table has in-frame clones only and misses some. The table records about 76,000 clones, roughly 83% of them present only once. This CDR3 has 14 residues. V shed 5 bases and J 2 bases; nucleotides not matched to a gene: 2. Germline values: CDR1 KGHSH, CDR2 LQKENI. This sequence originates from a human donor with chronic lymphocytic leukemia. This material consisted of PBMCs, taken after 24 months of ibrutinib treatment. The chain combines TRBV18 with TRBJ2-1, with TRBD1 matching over 8 bases. The DNA of the CDR3 is TGTGCCAGCTCATTGGACAGGGCCTACAATGAGCAGTTCTTC. Translation: CASSLDRAYNEQFF.